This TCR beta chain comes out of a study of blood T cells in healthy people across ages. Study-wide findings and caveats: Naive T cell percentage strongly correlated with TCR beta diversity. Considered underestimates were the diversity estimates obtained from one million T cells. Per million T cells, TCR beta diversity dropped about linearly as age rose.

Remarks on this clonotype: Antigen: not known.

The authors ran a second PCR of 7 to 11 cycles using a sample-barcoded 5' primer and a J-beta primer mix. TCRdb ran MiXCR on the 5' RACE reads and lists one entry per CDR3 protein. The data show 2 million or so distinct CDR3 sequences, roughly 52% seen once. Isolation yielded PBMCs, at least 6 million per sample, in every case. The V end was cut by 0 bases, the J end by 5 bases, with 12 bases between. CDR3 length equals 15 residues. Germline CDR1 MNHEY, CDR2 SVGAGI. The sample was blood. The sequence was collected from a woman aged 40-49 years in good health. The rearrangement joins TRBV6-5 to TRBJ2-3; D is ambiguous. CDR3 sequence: CASSYSIDFEDTQYF. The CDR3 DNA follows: TGTGCCAGCAGTTACTCGATAGACTTTGAAGATACGCAGTATTTT.